The text below deals with one T cell receptor beta chain. In its sample, this clonotype was seen a few times. Its recognized antigen is unknown. Base qualities are not at hand, and no much larger clone is one base apart. This sample was included in a study of blood T cells in healthy people across ages (dated by TCRdb to between 2014 and 2017). For the wider study: In model experiments, roughly one uniquely barcoded TCR beta cDNA molecule per two T cells was captured by template switching. To avoid experimental bias, donors of different ages were spread randomly across the sequencing lanes. To track age-related changes in TCR beta repertoire diversity, the study relied on deep sequencing normalized with unique cDNA molecular identifiers. The donors were divided into four age groups: young (average around 17 years), middle-aged (approximately 39), aged (approximately 64) and long-lived (about 80). Two additional independent replicas of 1 million unique cDNA reads from the same blood draw were analyzed for two donors (one aged 18 to 29 and one aged 80 or older).

General study outcomes and caveats: Estimates of total diversity from one million sequenced T cells were regarded as lower bounds and underestimates. Donor CMV infection status was unknown, potentially confounding age-related changes in expanded clonotypes. A strong correlation was found between observed TCR beta diversity and the percentage of naive T cells measured by flow cytometry. Bulk unsorted PBMC profiling prevented conclusive comparison of naive and antigen-experienced compartments. Observed TCR beta diversity per million T cells fell roughly linearly with age, and a significant reduction was already apparent by age roughly 40. The long-lived group showed more naive CD4+ T cells, fewer expanded clones and increased TCR diversity than the aged group, suggesting age selection.

Donors were 39 systemically healthy Caucasian individuals from Russia aged roughly 6 to 95 years. Around 9.7 milliliters of peripheral blood were collected from each donor into EDTA-treated Vacutainer tubes. PBMCs were isolated by Ficoll-Paque density-gradient centrifugation, with at least 7 million obtained per sample. Trizol reagent was used to extract total RNA from PBMCs, with at least 5 micrograms per sample. For every donor, an aliquot of PBMCs went through flow cytometry to measure the percentages of naive CD45RAhigh/CD27high T cells. The library was made by 5' RACE. Sequencing relied on an Illumina HiSeq 2500. A second roughly 6 to 12 cycle PCR used a sample-barcoded 5' primer and a J-beta primer mix. Each TCR beta cDNA molecule received a unique molecular identifier from a template-switch 5' adaptor carrying 12 random nucleotides. At least 3 million CDR3-containing paired-end reads were obtained from each sample. All of the RNA was converted into first-strand cDNA using the Mint cDNA synthesis kit, with a TRBC-specific oligonucleotide serving as the primer. Following uracil-DNA glycosylase treatment, all cDNA underwent a first 18-cycle PCR with the universal primers M1SS and BC2_uni_R. Per the authors' processing: Each sample was normalized by randomly selecting 1 million high-quality reads, each carrying a distinct molecular identifier. Instead of being binned into consensus sequences, reads that shared molecular identifiers were thrown out. MiTCR, set to a Q25 quality threshold and the strictest error-elimination algorithm, was used for CDR3 identification, clonotype clustering and error correction. A nonparametric unseen species model with Euler transformation was used to estimate a lower bound on total TCR beta diversity. Using fastp trimming at Q25 and MiXCR clonotype assembly, TCRdb reanalyzed the public sequencing data and kept in-frame beta chains. Every CDR3 protein is listed once, alongside the most common genes and DNA of its rows. V and J calls and clone size were set by TCRdb, not the authors. The sample table holds more than 1 million distinct CDR3 sequences, of which 40% to 50% were seen once. The top ten hold approximately 17% of the sample.

The sequence derives from a woman between 55 and 75 years old in good health. The sequencing input was blood.

The CDR3 amino acid sequence is: CASRPDGGYGYTF. Here is the DNA: TGTGCCAGCAGGCCGGACGGAGGCTATGGCTACACCTTC. The rearranged chain carries TRBV2 and TRBJ1-2; too little of a D gene remains to name it. The CDR3 holds 13 amino acids from the cysteine to the phenylalanine. Only the CDR3 portion is preserved as DNA: 39 bases, with reading frame beginning at the first base. Trimming takes 6 bases from V and 4 bases from J, and the germline ends sit 12 bases apart. The germline V gene sets CDR1 to SNHLY and CDR2 to FYNNEI. The CDR3 plus the reference TRBV2 and TRBJ1-2 genes for the other parts give the full variable domain: EPEVTQTPSHQVTQMGQEVILRCVPISNHLYFYWYRQILGQKVEFLVSFYNNEISEKSEIFDDQFSVERPDGSNFTLKIRSTKLEDSAMYFCASRPDGGYGYTFGSGTRLTVV.